The 29 T cell receptor beta chains presented below share a single source sample, sequenced in a study of Tregs in tolerant kidney transplant recipients. The assay was immunoSEQ multiplex PCR, and TCRdb's table has in-frame clones only and misses some. The specimen's table records approximately 49,000 clones. The sample was CD4+ T cells from blood, taken before the transplant. These receptors came from a human donor who received a combined kidney and bone marrow transplant.

The CDR3 loop reads CASSIQGETEAFF. CDR3 bases read: TGTGCCAGTAGTATACAGGGTGAAACTGAA. The chain combines TRBV19 with TRBJ1-1; possible D gene TRBD1, 5 bases. The read terminates 3 residues before the CDR3 end, so the remaining end is supplied by the germline J gene. V lost 2 bases to trimming and J lost 5 bases, with 9 bases between them. The CDR3 loop spans 13 amino acids. Germline CDR1 LNHDA, CDR2 SQIVND (reference sequence).

With regard to this clone: The CDR3 end is not reached by the read, which stops 3 residues before it; the germline J gene fills it in. The V gene is TRBV5-6, the J gene TRBJ2-3, with D possibly being TRBD2 (6 bases). The V end was cut by 2 bases, the J end by 0 bases, with 7 bases between. Germline assignment: CDR1 SGHDT and CDR2 YYEEEE. The CDR3 is 14 amino acids. The CDR3 region is CASSLGTSTDTQYF. The covered CDR3 bases are TGTGCCAGCAGCTTAGGGACTAGCACAGATACG.

A remark on this clone: The sequenced fragment ends 3 residues before the CDR3 boundary, so the rest is inferred from the germline J gene. The chain couples TRBV2 to TRBJ1-6; 7 bases match TRBD1. Germline V CDR1 and CDR2: SNHLY, FYNNEI. CDR3 length: 14 residues. The CDR3 loop is CASSTGQSLKTLHF. The part of the CDR3 DNA that was read is TGTGCCAGCAGTACGGGACAGTCCCTTAAGACC.

In regard to this clone: The read falls 3 residues short of the CDR3 end, and the missing part is taken from the germline J gene. The sample holds other DNA sequences that translate to the same CDR3. The rearrangement links TRBV19 to TRBJ2-5; D remains unclear. This CDR3 has 14 residues. Germline V CDR1 and CDR2: LNHDA, SQIVND (reference sequence). V lost 3 bases, J lost 2 bases, and 10 bases lay in between. CDR3 bases read: TGTGCCAGTAGTATCTCAGGAGTTCAAGAGACC. Its protein is CASSISGVQET. The CDR3 in full is CASSISGVQETQYF.

Here the CDR3 reads CASSINRGNYGYTF. CDR3 DNA (partial): TGTGCCAGCAGTATCAACAGGGGGAACTATGGC. The chain carries TRBV2 and TRBJ1-2; 8 positions match TRBD1. Coverage ceases 3 residues before the CDR3 finishes, and the germline J gene fills in the end. The germline gives CDR1 SNHLY, CDR2 FYNNEI. The CDR3 length is 14 residues. The ends lost 5 bases at V and 2 bases at J; junction bases unmatched: 4.

Notes on this clone: Read data end 3 residues before the CDR3 end; the end is taken from the germline J gene. The chain uses TRBV5-1 and TRBJ2-1, with TRBD2 matching 10 bases. Germline V gives CDR1 SGHRS, CDR2 YFSETQ. With V trimmed by 4 bases and J by 1 base, 5 bases remained unmatched. The CDR3 runs 16 residues. The CDR3 protein is CASSPTSGVSYNEQFF. The DNA read from the CDR3 is TGCGCCAGCAGCCCTACTAGCGGGGTATCCTACAATGAG.

Concerning this clone itself: The read terminates 3 residues ahead of where the CDR3 ends, so the germline J gene completes it. The rearrangement joins TRBV13 to TRBJ2-6; 10 nucleotides match TRBD2. Unmatched junction bases numbered 7, after V lost 3 bases and J lost 2 bases. Germline V CDR1 and CDR2: PRHDT, FYEKMQ (reference sequence). The CDR3 runs to 18 residues. The sequenced part of the CDR3 DNA is TGTGCCAGCAGCTTGAGCGGGAGGGTCGTGGCTGGGGCCAACGTC. Its translation is CASSLSGRVVAGANV. The full CDR3 is CASSLSGRVVAGANVLTF.

Details on this clone: The CDR3 goes on 3 residues after the read ends, and that part is filled in from the germline J gene. The rearrangement joins TRBV19 to TRBJ1-2, with 9 bases that match TRBD1. V trimming: 3 bases; J trimming: 6 bases; junction bases outside the gene matches: 5. The CDR3 has 14 amino acids. From germline, CDR1 is LNHDA and CDR2 SQIVND (reference sequence). The CDR3 region is CASSITGTGHGYTF. CDR3 DNA (partial): TGTGCCAGTAGTATCACCGGGACAGGGCATGGC.

As regards this clone: The observed sequence ends 3 residues before the CDR3 terminus, with the missing tail filled in from the germline J gene. The gene calls are TRBV5-1 and TRBJ2-3, with D possibly being TRBD2 (6 bases). V lost 4 bases and J lost 2, with 11 bases in between. Germline values: CDR1 SGHRS, CDR2 YFSETQ. The CDR3 extends over 14 amino acids. Partial CDR3 DNA: TGCGCCAGCAGCCGCGGGGAGGACACAGATACG. Its translation: CASSRGEDTDT. The CDR3 in full is CASSRGEDTDTQYF.

Concerning this clone itself: The read ends 3 residues before the CDR3 terminus; that terminus is restored from the germline J gene. This chain links TRBV6-1 with TRBJ1-2; D gene unclear. Germline V gives CDR1 MNHNS, CDR2 SASEGT. Trimming removed 0 bases at V and 4 bases at J, with 9 bases between. The CDR3 contains 14 residues. The part of the CDR3 DNA that was read is TGTGCCAGCAGTGAAGCTATGTCTCTCTATGGC. Translating gives CASSEAMSLYG. In full, the CDR3 is CASSEAMSLYGYTF.

Of note for this clone: The junction departs from the called germline gene at one end, perhaps through a read error. The DNA ends 3 residues before the CDR3 does, and the rest of the CDR3 is filled in from the germline J gene. J is TRBJ2-1 and V is TRBV20-1; D may be TRBD1 (5 bases). This CDR3 has 15 amino acids. Germline CDR1 reads DFQATT; CDR2 reads SNEGSKA (reference sequence). The CDR3 loop reads CSARETAISYNEQFF. Incomplete CDR3 DNA: TGCAGTGCCAGAGAGACAGCGATCTCCTACAATGAG.

In the case of this clone: The CDR3 is cut off 3 residues early in the read; its end comes from the germline J gene. This chain connects TRBV10-3 to TRBJ2-7; TRBD1 agrees at 8 bases. The trim removed 10 bases at V and 2 bases at J, leaving 10 bases unmatched. The CDR3 extends over 14 amino acids. Germline V gives CDR1 ENHRY, CDR2 SYGVKD. CDR3 DNA (partial): TGTGCCAACGGTCCGGGACAGGAGGCCTACGAG. Protein product: CANGPGQEAYE. The CDR3 reads in full as CANGPGQEAYEQYF.

Of note for this clone: Sequencing ends 3 residues short of the CDR3 end; the germline J gene provides the rest. This chain links TRBV18 with TRBJ1-1, with TRBD1 matching over 7 bases. The germline V gene encodes CDR1 KGHSH and CDR2 LQKENI. CDR3 size: 16 residues. The sequenced part of the CDR3 DNA is TGTGCCAGCTCCCCGCAGAGGGAGGGGGCGATGAGGGAA. Translation: CASSPQREGAMRE. The CDR3 in full is CASSPQREGAMREAFF. Full variable domain (missing parts from reference TRBV18 and TRBJ1-1): NAGVMQNPRHLVRRRGQEARLRCSPMKGHSHVYWYRQLPEEGLKFMVYLQKENIIDESGMPKERFSAEFPKEGPSILRIQQVVRGDSAAYFCASSPQREGAMREAFFGQGTRLTVV.

Partial CDR3 DNA: TGCGCCAGCGGCATACAGGGATTTACTGGCGAG. It yields the protein CASGIQGFTGE. The CDR3 in its entirety is CASGIQGFTGEQYF. J is TRBJ2-7 and V is TRBV5-1; possible D gene TRBD1, 6 bases. The read comes to an end 3 residues before the CDR3 does, leaving the germline J gene to fill in the end. Germline-derived CDR1 and CDR2 are SGHRS and YFSETQ. This CDR3 is 14 amino acids long. V gave up 7 bases and J gave up 6 bases, with 20 bases separating them.

Comment on this clone: The read ends 3 residues shy of where the CDR3 ends; the end is completed using the germline J gene. The gene calls are TRBV20-1 and TRBJ2-1, with TRBD2 identical over 10 bases. Germline lookup yields CDR1 DFQATT and CDR2 SNEGSKA (reference sequence). This CDR3 comprises 13 residues. The V and J ends lost 3 bases and 8 bases, in that order; junction bases with no gene match: 4. CDR3 bases read: TGCAGTGCTAGGCCTAGCGGGAGACATGAG. Encoded protein: CSARPSGRHE. The full CDR3 sequence reads CSARPSGRHEQFF.

Turning to this clone: The missing CDR3 end, 3 residues past where the read stops, is filled in from the germline J gene. V and J are TRBV2 and TRBJ2-7; TRBD1 aligns across 8 bases. The CDR3 has 14 amino acids. Germline CDR1 and CDR2: SNHLY and FYNNEI. J lost 1 base, V lost 6 bases, and 5 bases had no gene match. The CDR3 bases that were read are TGTGCCAGCAGGGGACAGGCGACTTCCTACGAG. It is translated as CASRGQATSYE. The complete CDR3 sequence is CASRGQATSYEQYF. Full variable domain (remainder filled in from reference TRBV2 and TRBJ2-7): EPEVTQTPSHQVTQMGQEVILRCVPISNHLYFYWYRQILGQKVEFLVSFYNNEISEKSEIFDDQFSVERPDGSNFTLKIRSTKLEDSAMYFCASRGQATSYEQYFGPGTRLTVT.

Note on this clone: The read terminates 3 residues ahead of where the CDR3 ends, so the germline J gene completes it. The rearrangement links TRBV10-1 to TRBJ1-4, with 7 bases matching TRBD1. This CDR3 comprises 13 residues. CDR1 and CDR2 (germline): WNHNN, SYGVQD (reference sequence). CDR3 residues: CASSPRQGEKLFF. The CDR3 DNA, read in part, is TGCGCCAGCAGTCCACGACAGGGCGAGAAA.

Of note for this clone: Read coverage stops 3 residues before the CDR3 terminus; the germline J gene supplies the remainder. The V and J genes are TRBV6-1 and TRBJ2-7; 7 nucleotides agree with TRBD1. Germline V lookup: CDR1 MNHNS, CDR2 SASEGT. The CDR3 sequence is 14 residues long. V gave up 2 bases and J gave up 1 base; unmatched junction bases: 2. CDR3 amino acids: CASSELDRSYEQYF. The CDR3 DNA, read in part, is TGTGCCAGCAGTGAACTGGACAGGTCCTACGAG.

For this clone: The read stops 3 residues short of the end of the CDR3; the missing end is completed from the germline J gene. The chain is built from TRBV7-3 and TRBJ2-5; TRBD2 aligns across 11 bases. Germline loops: CDR1 SGHTA, CDR2 FQGTGA. Unmatched junction bases numbered 16, after V lost 8 bases and J lost 5 bases. The CDR3 covers 17 residues. CDR3 in amino acids: CASVVKGELAGGETQYF. Incomplete CDR3 DNA: TGTGCCAGCGTCGTGAAGGGTGAGCTAGCGGGAGGCGAGACC. The whole variable domain, filled in from reference TRBV7-3 and TRBJ2-5, reads GAGVSQTPSNKVTEKGKYVELRCDPISGHTALYWYRQSLGQGPEFLIYFQGTGAADDSGLPNDRFFAVRPEGSVSTLKIQRTERGDSAVYLCASVVKGELAGGETQYFGPGTRLLVL.

This CDR3 reads CASSSRGQSYNEQFF. Incomplete CDR3 DNA: TGCGCCAGCAGCTCCAGGGGGCAATCCTACAATGAG. This chain links TRBV5-1 with TRBJ2-1, with 8 nucleotides matching TRBD1. The read gets to within 3 residues of the CDR3 end, and the germline J gene fills in the rest. CDR3 length: 15 residues. V shed 3 bases and J 1 base; nucleotides not matched to a gene: 3. Germline V lookup: CDR1 SGHRS, CDR2 YFSETQ. The full variable domain, its missing parts supplied by reference TRBV5-1 and TRBJ2-1, is KAGVTQTPRYLIKTRGQQVTLSCSPISGHRSVSWYQQTPGQGLQFLFEYFSETQRNKGNFPGRFSGRQFSNSRSEMNVSTLELGDSALYLCASSSRGQSYNEQFFGPGTRLTVL.

On this clone: The read finishes 3 residues shy of the CDR3 end, and the germline J gene is used to complete it. V usage is TRBV5-1 and J usage is TRBJ2-1; 15 bases map to TRBD2. The trim removed 3 bases at V and 1 base at J, leaving 11 bases unmatched. Per germline, CDR1 SGHRS and CDR2 YFSETQ. This CDR3 comprises 20 residues. The DNA read from the CDR3 is TGCGCCAGCAGCTACAGAGGGACTAGCGGGAGGAGCTCGTCCTACAATGAG. It is translated as CASSYRGTSGRSSSYNE. The CDR3 as a whole reads CASSYRGTSGRSSSYNEQFF.

About this clone itself: The read falls 3 residues short of the CDR3 end, and the missing part is taken from the germline J gene. The rearrangement uses TRBV6-4 and TRBJ2-6; D tentatively fits TRBD1 or TRBD2 (5 bases each). This CDR3 contains 18 residues. V shed 2 bases and J shed 0 bases, with 14 bases lying between them. CDR1 is MRHNA, CDR2 SNTAGT, per germline. The CDR3 bases that were read are TGTGCCAGCAGTGACCTCCAGGGAGTGGCCTCTGGGGCCAACGTC. It codes for CASSDLQGVASGANV. The entire CDR3 reads CASSDLQGVASGANVLTF.

With respect to this clone: Sequencing ends 3 residues short of the CDR3 end; the germline J gene provides the rest. The genes are TRBV2 and TRBJ1-1, with TRBD1 as a possible D gene (5 bases). With 4 bases removed from V and 1 base from J, the gap between germline ends came to 13 bases. The CDR3 sequence is 15 residues long. From germline, CDR1 is SNHLY and CDR2 FYNNEI. The DNA read from the CDR3 is TGTGCCAGCAGTGCGACAGCGTTGGAGAACACTGAA. Amino acid sequence: CASSATALENTE. The complete CDR3 sequence is CASSATALENTEAFF. Filled out from reference TRBV2 and TRBJ1-1, the complete variable domain reads EPEVTQTPSHQVTQMGQEVILRCVPISNHLYFYWYRQILGQKVEFLVSFYNNEISEKSEIFDDQFSVERPDGSNFTLKIRSTKLEDSAMYFCASSATALENTEAFFGQGTRLTVV.

As for this clone: The DNA ends 3 residues before the CDR3 does, and the rest of the CDR3 is filled in from the germline J gene. V usage is TRBV2 and J usage is TRBJ2-1, with 8 nucleotides matching TRBD2. The V gene's germline CDR1 is SNHLY and CDR2 FYNNEI. V lost 6 bases and J lost 9; bases outside the gene matches: 7. The CDR3 length is 13 residues. The CDR3 here is CASRSGLAGEQFF. Partial CDR3 DNA: TGTGCCAGCAGATCTGGTCTAGCGGGTGAG.

On this clone itself: The read terminates 3 residues before the CDR3 end, so the remaining end is supplied by the germline J gene. The chain employs TRBV20-1 and TRBJ2-7, with a weak D call TRBD2 (5 bases). Between the trimmed V and J ends, which lost 3 bases and 1 base, there was a span of 13 bases. CDR1 and CDR2 (germline): DFQATT, SNEGSKA (reference sequence). CDR3 length: 14 amino acids. This CDR3 is CSASYQAVSYEQYF. Partial CDR3 DNA: TGCAGTGCTAGTTACCAAGCGGTATCCTACGAG.

This clone is classed as medium-sized by frequency. The observed sequence ends 3 residues before the CDR3 terminus, with the missing tail filled in from the germline J gene. The chain joins TRBV20-1 to TRBJ2-3, with 14 bases identical to TRBD2. Trimming took 2 bases from V and 7 from J; bases not matched to a gene: 8. CDR1 DFQATT and CDR2 SNEGSKA come from the germline V gene (reference sequence). The CDR3 sequence is 16 residues long. CDR3 DNA, as far as it was read: TGCAGTGCTAGATCCGGGACTAGCGGGAGCCTCTATACG. It is translated as CSARSGTSGSLYT. The CDR3 in full is CSARSGTSGSLYTQYF.

Points on this clone: The read terminates 3 residues before the CDR3 end, so the remaining end is supplied by the germline J gene. The gene calls are TRBV20-1 and TRBJ1-3; 8 bases are shared with TRBD1. Germline V gene lookup returns CDR1 DFQATT and CDR2 SNEGSKA (reference sequence). The CDR3 runs to 14 residues. The V gene end was trimmed by 5 bases and the J gene end by 4 bases; junction bases not matched to a gene: 7. CDR3 DNA (partial): TGCAGTGCTCCAGGGGGCGCAGGAGGAAACACC. Translation gives CSAPGGAGGNT. The whole CDR3 sequence is CSAPGGAGGNTIYF.

In the case of this clone: The read is 3 residues too short to cover the CDR3 end, so that end is filled in from the germline J gene. The chain has TRBV18 and TRBJ2-5, with unresolved D. V shed 2 bases and J shed 5 bases, with 9 bases lying between them. CDR1 is KGHSH and CDR2 is LQKENI in the germline V gene. The CDR3 is made up of 13 amino acids. The sequenced CDR3 bases are TGTGCCAGCTCACCAAAGGGTTTGGAGACC. Translating gives CASSPKGLET. The CDR3 in full is CASSPKGLETQYF.

As to this clone: Read data end 3 residues before the CDR3 end; the end is taken from the germline J gene. The chain links TRBV7-9 to TRBJ2-3; D unresolved. Trimming took 2 bases from V and 0 from J, leaving 9 bases between them. The length of the CDR3 is 15 residues. CDR1 and CDR2 from the germline V gene are SEHNR and FQNEAQ (reference sequence). CDR3 sequence: CASSLPAASTDTQYF. CDR3 DNA, as far as it was read: TGTGCCAGCAGCTTACCCGCGGCTAGCACAGATACG.